Listed here is a single T cell receptor (beta chain). Its matching antigen is unknown. The data stem from a study of T cell responses to AZD1222 COVID-19 vaccine. The study's findings and limits: After the peak T cell response, and only then, were repertoires sampled. White British donors predominated, females outnumbered males, and clonal diversity was possibly underestimated. Spike-specific TCRs gained breadth and depth after people received two AZD1222 doses.

Produced via immunoSEQ multiplex PCR; TCRdb's table is partial and in-frame only. This table has approximately 80,000 clones, approximately 91% appearing once. After removal of 1 base from V and 3 bases from J, the junction contained 5 bases not matched to a gene. Germline values: CDR1 SGHVS, CDR2 FQNEAQ. The CDR3 covers 16 residues. The sample was peripheral blood, taken on day 0 of MenACWY control vaccination. The clonotype was recovered from an adult in good health. The chain recombines TRBV7-8 with TRBJ1-5, with TRBD1 identical over 8 bases. The DNA for the CDR3 is TGTGCCAGCAGCTTAGAGGACAGGGTACCCAATCAGCCCCAGCATTTT. Encoded protein: CASSLEDRVPNQPQHF.